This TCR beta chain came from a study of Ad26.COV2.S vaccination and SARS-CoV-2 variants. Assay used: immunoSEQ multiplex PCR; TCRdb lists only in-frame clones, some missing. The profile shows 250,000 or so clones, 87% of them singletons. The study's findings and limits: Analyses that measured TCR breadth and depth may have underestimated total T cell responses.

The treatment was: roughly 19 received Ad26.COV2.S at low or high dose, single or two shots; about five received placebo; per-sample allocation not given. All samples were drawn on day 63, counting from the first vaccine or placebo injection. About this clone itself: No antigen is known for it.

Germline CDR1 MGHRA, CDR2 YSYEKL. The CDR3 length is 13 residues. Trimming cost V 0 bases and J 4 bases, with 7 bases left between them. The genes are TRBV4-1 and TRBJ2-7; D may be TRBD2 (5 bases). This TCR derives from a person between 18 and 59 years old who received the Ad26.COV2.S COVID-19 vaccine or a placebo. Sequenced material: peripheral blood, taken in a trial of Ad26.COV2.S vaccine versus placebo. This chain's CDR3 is CASSQDGRYEQYF. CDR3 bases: TGCGCCAGCAGCCAAGATGGGAGATACGAGCAGTACTTC.